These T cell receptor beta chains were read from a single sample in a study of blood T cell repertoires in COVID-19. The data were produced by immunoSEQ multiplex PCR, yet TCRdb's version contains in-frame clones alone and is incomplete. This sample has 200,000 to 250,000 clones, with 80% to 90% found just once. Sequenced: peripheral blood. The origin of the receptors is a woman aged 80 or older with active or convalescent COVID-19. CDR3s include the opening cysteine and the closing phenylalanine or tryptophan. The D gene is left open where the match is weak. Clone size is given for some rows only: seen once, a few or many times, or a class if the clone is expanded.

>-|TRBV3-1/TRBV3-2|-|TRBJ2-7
TGTGCCAGCAGCCCAACCAAGGCCGGGATTTACTACGAGCAGTACTTC
CASSPTKAGIYYEQYF
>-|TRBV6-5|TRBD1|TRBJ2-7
TGTGCCAGCAGTTACGGGCCAGGGGGCGTAGACGAGCAGTACTTC
CASSYGPGGVDEQYF
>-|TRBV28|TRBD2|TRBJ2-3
TGTGCCAGCAGTTCCTGGAGACTTAGCGGGGGGGATACGCAGTATTTT
CASSSWRLSGGDTQYF
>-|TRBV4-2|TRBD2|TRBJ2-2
TGTGCCAGCAGCCAAGAGAAGCGGCTAGCGGGGTCGAACACCGGGGAGCTGTTTTTT
CASSQEKRLAGSNTGELFF
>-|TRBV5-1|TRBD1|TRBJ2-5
TGCGCCAGCAGTCACGGGACAGCCCAAGAGACCCAGTACTTC
CASSHGTAQETQYF
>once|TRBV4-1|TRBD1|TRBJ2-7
TGCGCCAGCAGCCAACCCGGGACAGGGAGGGAGCAGTACTTC
CASSQPGTGREQYF
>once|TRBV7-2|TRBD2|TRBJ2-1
TGTGCCAGCAGCTCCCGGACTAGTCTTAATGAGCAGTTCTTC
CASSSRTSLNEQFF
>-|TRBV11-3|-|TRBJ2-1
TGTGCCAGCAGCCAAGGGGGTAGGGAGCAGTTCTTC
CASSQGGREQFF
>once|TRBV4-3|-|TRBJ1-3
TGCGCCAGCAGCCAAGATAAGGGGTCGTGGGGAAACACCATATATTTT
CASSQDKGSWGNTIYF
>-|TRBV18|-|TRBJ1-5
TGTGCCAGCTCACCACCGGCAAGGGAGGGTAATCAGCCCCAGCATTTT
CASSPPAREGNQPQHF
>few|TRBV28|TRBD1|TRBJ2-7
TGTGCCAGCAGTTTATCGACCGGGACAGGTTCCTTC
CASSLSTGTGSF
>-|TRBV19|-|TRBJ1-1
TGTGCCAGTAGTACCCAAGGAGTGGACACTGAAGCTTTCTTT
CASSTQGVDTEAFF
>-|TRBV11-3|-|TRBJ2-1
TGTGCCAGCAGCTTATATACCGGTAACAATGAGCAGTTCTTC
CASSLYTGNNEQFF
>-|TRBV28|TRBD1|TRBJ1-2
TGTGCCAGCAAGGGGACAGTGGCATATGGCTACACCTTC
CASKGTVAYGYTF
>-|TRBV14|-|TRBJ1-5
TGTGCCAGCAGCCTCGGGACAAACAATCAGCCCCAGCATTTT
CASSLGTNNQPQHF
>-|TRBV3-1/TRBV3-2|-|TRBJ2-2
TGTGCCAGCAGCCAAAGTAACCAGGACGGGGAGCTGTTTTTT
CASSQSNQDGELFF
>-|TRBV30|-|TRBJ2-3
TGTGCCTGGGACATCTCTCGTGGAGATACGCAGTATTTT
CAWDISRGDTQYF
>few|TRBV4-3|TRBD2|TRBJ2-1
TGCGCCAGCAGCCAAGGACGACTAGCGGGGGGGCCATGGAATGAGCAGTTCTTC
CASSQGRLAGGPWNEQFF
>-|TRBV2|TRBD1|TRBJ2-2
TGTGCCAGCAGAATCGACAGGGGGAACACCGGGGAGCTGTTTTTT
CASRIDRGNTGELFF
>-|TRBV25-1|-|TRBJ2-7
TGTGCCAGCAGTTGGGGGGGGCTAAACGAGCAGTACTTC
CASSWGGLNEQYF
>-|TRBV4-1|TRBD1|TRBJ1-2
TGCGCCAGCAGCCAAGAGGGACAGGTGGTCTATGGCTACACCTTC
CASSQEGQVVYGYTF
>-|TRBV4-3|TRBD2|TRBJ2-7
TGCGCCAGCAGCCAAGAGGGAGGGATCGTCTACGAGCAGTACTTC
CASSQEGGIVYEQYF
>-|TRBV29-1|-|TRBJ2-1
TGCAGCGTTGAAGGCGGGATGGGCTCCTACAATGAGCAGTTCTTC
CSVEGGMGSYNEQFF
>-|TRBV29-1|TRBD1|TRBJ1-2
TGCAGCGTGACGGGACAGGGCTATGGCTACACCTTC
CSVTGQGYGYTF
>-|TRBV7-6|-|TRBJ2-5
TGTGCCAGCAGCGCCGGAGAGACCCAGTACTTC
CASSAGETQYF
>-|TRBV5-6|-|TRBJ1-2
TGTGCCAGCAGCCCGGACAGCTATGGCTACACCTTC
CASSPDSYGYTF
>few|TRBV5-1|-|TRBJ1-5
TGCGCCAGCAGCTTGGAAAGCCCCAATCAGCCCCAGCATTTT
CASSLESPNQPQHF
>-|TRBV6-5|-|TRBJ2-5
TGTGCCAGCAGTTACCCCTGCTATCAAGAGACCCAGTACTTC
CASSYPCYQETQYF
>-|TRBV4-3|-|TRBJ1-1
TGCGCCAGCAGCCAAGTTGGGCTCGGGAACACTGAAGCTTTCTTT
CASSQVGLGNTEAFF
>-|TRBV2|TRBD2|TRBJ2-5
TGTGCCAGCAGAGCGGGAGGATTAGAGACCCAGTACTTC
CASRAGGLETQYF
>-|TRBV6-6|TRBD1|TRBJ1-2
TGTGCCAGCAGCACAACCCAGGGGGCAGGCTATGGCTACACCTTC
CASSTTQGAGYGYTF
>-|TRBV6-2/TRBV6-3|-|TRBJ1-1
TGTGCCAGCAGTTTCCGGACAGCTATGAACACTGAAGCTTTCTTT
CASSFRTAMNTEAFF
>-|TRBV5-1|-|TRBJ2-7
TGCGCCAGCAGCTTGGCTTCGGGGGGCGGGTTATACGAGCAGTACTTC
CASSLASGGGLYEQYF
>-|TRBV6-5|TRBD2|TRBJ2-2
TGTGCCAGCAGTTATGGGGGGGGTTTCGGGGAGCTGTTTTTT
CASSYGGGFGELFF
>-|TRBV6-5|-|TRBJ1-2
TGTGCCAGCAGTAATTACAGGGCCTATGGCTACACCTTC
CASSNYRAYGYTF
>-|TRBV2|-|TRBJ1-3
TGTGCCAGCAGTGTGGATCAGGGAATCTCTGGAAACACCATATATTTT
CASSVDQGISGNTIYF
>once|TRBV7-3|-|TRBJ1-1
TGTGCCAGCAGCCCCACGCGAGAGAGTACTGAAGCTTTCTTT
CASSPTRESTEAFF
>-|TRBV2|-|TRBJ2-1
TGTGCCAGCACGGCCGAACTGACACACAATGAGCAGTTCTTC
CASTAELTHNEQFF
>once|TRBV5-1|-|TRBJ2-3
TGCGCCAGCACCCGGGTCAGTGTTAGCACAGATACGCAGTATTTT
CASTRVSVSTDTQYF
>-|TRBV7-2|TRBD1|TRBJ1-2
TGTGCCAGCAGCTTAGCGCATGGGACAGGGGGCCTCTATGGCTACACCTTC
CASSLAHGTGGLYGYTF